One T cell receptor (beta chain) is described in this entry. Its antigen is undetermined. The CDR3 is 15 amino acids. V was clipped by 7 bases and J by 3 bases, with 18 bases between them. CDR1 is MNHNS, CDR2 SASEGT, per germline. Assay used: immunoSEQ multiplex PCR; TCRdb lists only in-frame clones, some missing. This table has 50,000 to 80,000 clones, roughly 94% appearing once. This record belongs to a study of cytomegalovirus exposure and HLA in healthy donors. Study findings and constraints: The authors listed around 150 TCR beta chains as cytomegalovirus-associated. The classifier reportedly diagnosed cytomegalovirus status with high sensitivity and specificity.

While the first cohort had some 700 subjects, the donors belonged to the separate validation cohort of more than 95 subjects. This TCR was sampled from a woman aged 18-29 years in good health and CMV-seropositive. The genes are TRBV6-1 and TRBJ1-1, with a weak D call TRBD1 (5 bases). Sequencing used PBMCs. The CDR3 protein is CASIFTIGHYTEAFF. CDR3 bases: TGTGCCAGCATCTTTACTATAGGACACTACACTGAAGCTTTCTTT.